These 19 T cell receptor beta chains were sequenced from one sample in a study of response to subunit inactivated influenza vaccine. TCRdb ran MiXCR on the RT-PCR reads and lists one entry per CDR3 protein. This sample carries more than 500,000 distinct CDR3 sequences, approximately 11% of them seen once, and the ten largest clones take 11%. The sample was also reused in another study, on T cells expressing NK-cell markers. That work states: UMIs were included in TCR beta cDNA generated by 5'RACE template switching.

This sample comprised PBMCs from blood, obtained on the day of vaccination. These receptors were obtained from a man aged 45 to 65 who received an inactivated influenza vaccine.

The chain employs TRBV19 and TRBJ2-7; D remains ambiguous. Trimming shortened V by 11 bases and J by 9 bases, and 8 bases separated the two germline ends. The CDR3 sequence is 8 residues long. Germline CDR1 and CDR2: LNHDA and SQIVND (reference sequence). CDR3 in DNA: TGTGCCCAGACGATGCAGTACTTC. Translated: CAQTMQYF. Full variable domain (rest looked up from reference TRBV19 and TRBJ2-7): DGGITQSPKYLFRKEGQNVTLSCEQNLNHDAMYWYRQDPGQGLRLIYYSQIVNDFQKGDIAEGYSVSREKKESFPLTVTSAQKNPTAFYLCAQTMQYFGPGTRLTVT.

V is TRBV9 and J is TRBJ2-3, with D unclear. The V gene's germline CDR1 is SGDLS and CDR2 YYNGEE. CDR3 length: 16 amino acids. Trimming cost V 3 bases and J 0 bases, with 14 bases left between them. CDR3 in DNA: TGTGCCAGCAGCGAGACGCCGCTAACAAGCACAGATACGCAGTATTTT. It yields the protein CASSETPLTSTDTQYF.

This clonotype has only a few counts. The chain combines TRBV20-1 with TRBJ2-7; 11 bases fit TRBD1. Germline trimming cut 5 bases from V and 4 bases from J; bases unmatched to any gene: 4. The CDR3 is 13 amino acids. Per germline, CDR1 DFQATT and CDR2 SNEGSKA (reference sequence). Here the CDR3 reads CSAGRDRGYEQYF. The CDR3 nucleotides are TGCAGTGCTGGAAGGGACAGGGGGTACGAGCAGTACTTC.

On this clonotype: Germline and junction disagree at one end, which may indicate a read error. The gene calls are TRBV6-1 and TRBJ2-6, with D possibly TRBD1 on 5 matching bases. Germline-derived CDR1 and CDR2 are MNHNS and SASEGT. CDR3 length equals 15 residues. The CDR3 is CASSKDGSGANVLNF. CDR3 DNA sequence: TGTGCCAGCAGTAAGGACGGCTCTGGGGCCAACGTCCTGAATTTC.

The chain uses TRBV7-9 and TRBJ2-6; D not resolved. V lost 5 bases and J lost 3, with 8 bases in between. CDR1 is SEHNR, CDR2 FQNEAQ, per germline (reference sequence). This CDR3 region has 14 residues. CDR3 DNA sequence: TGTGCCAGCAGCCAAACGGTTGGGGCCAACGTCCTGACTTTC. It translates to CASSQTVGANVLTF.

This clonotype was observed a few times. This sequence joins TRBV20-1 and TRBJ1-2, with 9 bases aligning to TRBD1. Germline values: CDR1 DFQATT, CDR2 SNEGSKA (reference sequence). This CDR3 is built from 11 residues. V trimming: 5 bases; J trimming: 6 bases; junction bases outside the gene matches: 1. The CDR3 reads CSAGTGNGYTF. CDR3 sequence (DNA): TGCAGTGCTGGGACAGGGAATGGCTACACCTTC.

V gene TRBV12-3 or TRBV12-4 combines with J gene TRBJ2-1; the D gene is possibly TRBD2 (6 bases). V was cut by 3 bases and J by 0 bases, with 12 bases left in between. This CDR3 is built from 16 residues. The CDR3 DNA sequence: TGTGCCAGCAGTTTTTTCGGGGGTAGCTCCTACAATGAGCAGTTCTTC. Translating gives CASSFFGGSSYNEQFF.

There are a few counts of this clonotype. The chain carries TRBV2 and TRBJ2-1; 8 bases align to TRBD2. Germline-derived CDR1 and CDR2 are SNHLY and FYNNEI. The length of the CDR3 is 13 residues. V dropped 2 bases and J dropped 15; count of bases not matched to a gene: 9. CDR3 bases: TGTGCCAGCAGTGAATCGGGCGGGGGGAAGCCGTTCTTC. Its protein is CASSESGGGKPFF.

This clonotype has just a few counts. The rearrangement joins TRBV20-1 to TRBJ2-3; D is perhaps TRBD1 or TRBD2 (5 bases each). Germline CDR1 and CDR2: DFQATT and SNEGSKA (reference sequence). V was cut by 7 bases and J by 6 bases, with 17 bases left in between. CDR3 length: 13 residues. The CDR3 sequence is CSEEGKGWDTQYF. CDR3 DNA sequence: TGCAGTGAAGAGGGGAAAGGGTGGGATACGCAGTATTTT.

This clonotype was detected many times. V usage is TRBV2 and J usage is TRBJ2-5, with D perhaps TRBD2 (6 bases). Trimming removed 5 bases from V and 2 bases from J, with 15 bases in between. The germline CDR1 and CDR2 sequences are SNHLY and FYNNEI. The CDR3 runs 15 residues. CDR3 nucleotide sequence: TGTGCCAGCAGTCGGACCCGGGACTTACAAGAGACCCAGTACTTC. The encoded protein is CASSRTRDLQETQYF.

In DNA, the CDR3 is TGTGCCAGCACTCCGGGACTGAGGAGCGTTGAGCAGTTCTTC. This encodes CASTPGLRSVEQFF. The chain uses TRBV12-3 or TRBV12-4 and TRBJ2-1, with a weak D call TRBD2 (6 bases). V lost 7 bases and J 9 bases, leaving 19 bases between the germline ends. CDR3 length: 14 amino acids.

A few counts support this clonotype. The rearrangement joins TRBV10-3 to TRBJ1-5; D remains ambiguous. Trimming took 0 bases from V and 9 from J, leaving 9 bases between them. The CDR3 is made up of 13 amino acids. CDR1 is ENHRY, CDR2 SYGVKD, per germline. The CDR3 bases are TGTGCCATCAGTGAGTCGAGAACAGCGCCCCAGCATTTT. This encodes CAISESRTAPQHF.

The rearrangement joins TRBV11-3 to TRBJ2-4; possibly TRBD1 or TRBD2 for D (5 bases each). Germline loops: CDR1 SGHNT, CDR2 YENEEA. The V and J ends lost 4 bases and 8 bases respectively, with 15 bases between them. This CDR3 spans 14 amino acids. The CDR3 here is CASSSGRLGDIQYF. The CDR3 region has the DNA TGTGCCAGCAGCTCGGGACGCCTGGGGGACATTCAGTACTTC.

On this clonotype: This sequence may be a read error, since a much larger clone differs from it by one base. This rearrangement joins TRBV7-2 to TRBJ1-1, with 8 bases lining up with TRBD1. The ends lost 8 bases at V and 9 bases at J; junction bases unmatched: 14. The CDR3 totals 14 residues. Germline V gene sequence: CDR1 SGHTA, CDR2 FQGNSA. The CDR3 nucleotides are TGTGCCAGCCACATCAACCCTACAGGGGGTAAAGCTTTCTTT. This encodes CASHINPTGGKAFF.

This clonotype was found a few times. This sequence joins TRBV20-1 and TRBJ2-2, with a weak D call TRBD1 (6 bases). Germline lookup yields CDR1 DFQATT and CDR2 SNEGSKA (reference sequence). Trimming shortened V by 6 bases and J by 1 base, and 12 bases separated the two germline ends. The CDR3 totals 14 residues. CDR3 amino acids: CSARRQVNTGELFF. In nucleotides, the CDR3 is TGCAGTGCCAGAAGACAGGTGAACACCGGGGAGCTGTTTTTT.

This chain uses TRBV7-9 with TRBJ2-7, with D possibly being TRBD1 or TRBD2 (6 bases each). The ends were cut back, 5 bases at V and 2 bases at J, with 19 bases in the middle. This CDR3 spans 16 amino acids. Germline V CDR1 and CDR2: SEHNR, FQNEAQ (reference sequence). CDR3: CASSPHGGQFAYEQYF. The CDR3 nucleotides are TGTGCCAGCAGCCCACATGGGGGGCAATTCGCCTACGAGCAGTACTTC.

This clonotype occurred a few times. The CDR3: CASSISRGLINEQFF. DNA for the CDR3: TGTGCCAGTAGTATCTCCAGGGGGCTTATAAATGAGCAGTTCTTC. The V gene is TRBV19, the J gene TRBJ2-1; 8 nucleotides align to TRBD1. Germline CDR1 LNHDA, CDR2 SQIVND (reference sequence). Trimming took 3 bases from V and 7 from J; bases not matched to a gene: 8. The CDR3 runs 15 residues. Variable domain in full (rest from reference TRBV19 and TRBJ2-1): DGGITQSPKYLFRKEGQNVTLSCEQNLNHDAMYWYRQDPGQGLRLIYYSQIVNDFQKGDIAEGYSVSREKKESFPLTVTSAQKNPTAFYLCASSISRGLINEQFFGPGTRLTVL.

The J gene is TRBJ2-7, the V gene TRBV12-3 or TRBV12-4, with D possibly matching TRBD2 (5 bases). V was pared by 3 bases and J by 5 bases, with 11 bases between. This CDR3 has 13 amino acids. This CDR3 reads CASSLDEGHEQYF. The CDR3, as DNA: TGTGCCAGCAGTTTGGACGAGGGCCACGAGCAGTACTTC.

This clonotype was picked up a small number of times. The chain links TRBV7-8 to TRBJ1-2; TRBD1 might be the D (6 bases). CDR1 is SGHVS, CDR2 FQNEAQ, per germline. V lost 5 bases to trimming and J lost 4 bases, with 26 bases between them. The CDR3 totals 18 residues. DNA of the CDR3: TGTGCCAGCAGCCACGAAGGGGGAATATGGGCACGAGGCTATGGCTACACCTTC. This encodes CASSHEGGIWARGYGYTF.